A single sample is the source of the 2 T cell receptor beta chains below, sequenced in a study of CD4 T cells in relation to SARS-CoV-2 and coronaviruses. Produced via immunoSEQ multiplex PCR; TCRdb's table is partial and in-frame only. The table lists 41,000 or so clones, more than 70% of them singletons, with around 4.2% in the top ten. Their antigen targets remain unknown. Sequenced sample: naive CD4+ T cells from PBMCs, cultured in vitro. The subset denotes: naive CD4+ T cells isolated by negative enrichment. These receptors were taken from an adult with COVID-19.

The chain employs TRBV6-2 or TRBV6-3 and TRBJ2-1; 10 positions agree with TRBD2. V was pared by 5 bases and J by 6 bases, with 7 bases of the junction left unmatched. Germline V gene lookup returns CDR1 MNHEY and CDR2 SVGEGT. The CDR3 has 15 amino acids. The chain's CDR3 is CASSRSGTSVNEQFF. In DNA, the CDR3 is TGTGCCAGCAGTCGATCCGGGACTAGCGTCAATGAGCAGTTCTTC.

This clone has a single count. The rearrangement links TRBV29-1 to TRBJ2-4, with 9 bases lining up with TRBD2. Germline CDR1 and CDR2: SQVTM and ANQGSEA. Germline trimming cut 2 bases from V and 7 bases from J; bases unmatched to any gene: 12. CDR3 length: 16 residues. The CDR3 loop reads CSVEPGGRARSNIQYF. The CDR3 region has the DNA TGCAGCGTTGAACCGGGCGGGAGGGCCCGATCGAACATTCAGTACTTC.